Presented here are 26 T cell receptor beta chains from one specimen sequenced in a study of Ad26.COV2.S vaccination and SARS-CoV-2 variants. Measured with immunoSEQ multiplex PCR; TCRdb has only the in-frame clones, and not every one. The data hold about 480,000 clones, with roughly 85% observed a single time. Treatment defined: roughly 20 received Ad26.COV2.S at low or high dose, single or two shots; about 5 received placebo; per-sample allocation not given. The study sampled participants on day 63 after the first vaccine or placebo injection. Sequences were derived from peripheral blood, sampled in a trial of Ad26.COV2.S vaccine versus placebo. Every receptor here comes from a person between 18 and 65 years old who received the Ad26.COV2.S COVID-19 vaccine or a placebo.

This chain links TRBV9 with TRBJ2-3; 7 bases align to TRBD2. V lost 4 bases to trimming and J lost 0 bases; unmatched junction nucleotides: 8. Germline CDR1 and CDR2: SGDLS and YYNGEE. The CDR3 loop spans 16 amino acids. The CDR3 sequence: CASSSPSGASTDTQYF. The CDR3 coding sequence is TGTGCCAGCAGCTCCCCTAGCGGAGCTAGCACAGATACGCAGTATTTT.

This chain joins TRBV28 and TRBJ1-2; possibly TRBD1 for D (5 bases). CDR3 length: 14 amino acids. V shed 4 bases and J shed 2 bases, with 11 bases lying between them. CDR1 and CDR2 (germline): MDHEN, SYDVKM. CDR3: CASSSGDGNYGYTF. The CDR3 coding sequence is TGTGCCAGCAGTTCCGGGGACGGCAACTATGGCTACACCTTC.

The CDR3 nucleotides read TGCGCCAGCAGCCAAGGGATCCCAAACACTGAAGCTTTCTTT. Translation gives CASSQGIPNTEAFF. The V call is TRBV4-3, the J call TRBJ1-1, with unresolved D. This CDR3 region has 14 residues. Deletions cut 1 base from V and 2 bases from J, with 8 bases between. Germline-derived CDR1 and CDR2 are LGHNA and YSLEER.

J is TRBJ2-7 and V is TRBV4-3; a weak D match, TRBD1 (6 bases). The ends were cut back, 0 bases at V and 2 bases at J, with 17 bases in the middle. CDR1 and CDR2 from the germline V gene are LGHNA and YSLEER. CDR3 length: 17 amino acids. CDR3 protein: CASSQDLMGRGPYEQYF. Written as DNA, the CDR3 is TGCGCCAGCAGCCAAGATCTGATGGGCAGGGGTCCCTACGAGCAGTACTTC.

V is TRBV19 and J is TRBJ1-1; D possibly corresponds to TRBD1 (5 bases). Between the trimmed V and J ends, which lost 3 bases and 1 base, there was a span of 12 bases. Germline-derived CDR1 and CDR2 are LNHDA and SQIVND (reference sequence). The length of the CDR3 is 15 residues. The CDR3 sequence: CASSIGRGENTEAFF. CDR3 DNA: TGTGCCAGTAGTATTGGTCGGGGCGAGAACACTGAAGCTTTCTTT.

V and J are TRBV7-2 and TRBJ2-5; 10 nucleotides match TRBD2. Germline CDR1 is SGHTA and CDR2 is FQGNSA. CDR3 length equals 14 residues. After removal of 1 base from V and 5 bases from J, the junction contained 1 base not matched to a gene. CDR3 loop: CASSLVLAGETQYF. The DNA of the CDR3 is TGTGCCAGCAGCTTAGTACTAGCGGGGGAGACCCAGTACTTC.

This clone was seen a single time. The chain links TRBV6-5 to TRBJ2-7; 8 bases agree with TRBD1. Trimming removed 3 bases from V and 3 bases from J; junction bases left unmatched: 7. The germline V gene encodes CDR1 MNHEY and CDR2 SVGAGI. This CDR3 comprises 15 residues. DNA for the CDR3: TGTGCCAGCAGTTATCTTCAGGGGGCAGGCTACGAGCAGTACTTC. It encodes CASSYLQGAGYEQYF.

V gene TRBV28 combines with J gene TRBJ2-7; D is undetermined. Trimming left V 6 bases short and J 0 bases short, with 15 bases between. Germline V CDR1 and CDR2: MDHEN, SYDVKM. The CDR3 covers 15 residues. The CDR3 DNA sequence: TGTGCCAGCAGCCACGGGCGCCCGAGCTCCTACGAGCAGTACTTC. Its translation is CASSHGRPSSYEQYF.

The V gene is TRBV5-4, the J gene TRBJ2-3; 7 bases align to TRBD1. This CDR3 comprises 15 residues. Germline trimming cut 1 base from V and 3 bases from J; bases unmatched to any gene: 5. Per the germline V gene, CDR1 is SGHNT and CDR2 is YYREEE (reference sequence). The CDR3 sequence: CASSLQTGLTDTQYF. For the CDR3, the DNA is TGTGCCAGCAGCTTGCAGACAGGGTTGACAGATACGCAGTATTTT.

The chain employs TRBV28 and TRBJ2-1; D gene uncertain. Germline assignment: CDR1 MDHEN and CDR2 SYDVKM. The CDR3 is made up of 14 amino acids. V was pared by 6 bases and J by 4 bases, with 13 bases between. CDR3 loop: CASSPTLGYNEQFF. CDR3 bases: TGTGCCAGCAGCCCTACCTTGGGGTACAATGAGCAGTTCTTC.

The chain joins TRBV30 to TRBJ2-5, with a possible D match to TRBD1 (6 bases). This CDR3 region has 13 residues. The ends were cut back, 6 bases at V and 1 base at J, with 12 bases in the middle. In germline, CDR1 is GTSNPN, CDR2 SVGIG (reference sequence). The CDR3 spells CACDGQLQETQYF. The DNA for the CDR3 is TGTGCCTGTGACGGACAGCTCCAAGAGACCCAGTACTTC.

The V and J genes are TRBV5-1 and TRBJ2-3, with a tentative D call TRBD2 (5 bases). Germline CDR1 SGHRS, CDR2 YFSETQ. The CDR3 loop spans 15 amino acids. V lost 0 bases and J 1 base, leaving 9 bases between the germline ends. The DNA of the CDR3 is TGCGCCAGCAGCTTGGCCGAGAGGGGCACAGATACGCAGTATTTT. It translates to CASSLAERGTDTQYF.

The chain is built from TRBV12-3 or TRBV12-4 and TRBJ2-2; no firm D call. CDR3 length: 13 amino acids. V was shortened by 2 bases and J by 6 bases, with 7 bases between the two germline ends. The CDR3 here is CASSLIVAGELFF. The CDR3, as DNA: TGTGCCAGCAGTTTAATAGTCGCCGGGGAGCTGTTTTTT.

The rearrangement links TRBV29-1 to TRBJ2-5, with TRBD2 matching over 16 bases. V dropped 7 bases and J dropped 2; count of bases not matched to a gene: 10. Germline CDR1 reads SQVTM; CDR2 reads ANQGSEA. This CDR3 spans 17 amino acids. The chain's CDR3 is CSAGMGLAGGRQETQYF. In DNA form, the CDR3 reads TGCAGCGCTGGGATGGGACTAGCGGGAGGGCGGCAAGAGACCCAGTACTTC.

Concerning this clone itself: A clone one base away is much larger, so this may be a read error. The rearrangement uses TRBV2 and TRBJ1-5; TRBD1 agrees at 9 bases. The CDR3 extends over 15 amino acids. J was trimmed by 1 base and V by 6 bases; bases with no gene match: 4. Germline CDR1 SNHLY, CDR2 FYNNEI. The CDR3 coding sequence is TGTGCCAGCAGCCAAGACAGGGGGAGCAATCAGCCCCAGCATTTT. Translated: CASSQDRGSNQPQHF.

The genes are TRBV28 and TRBJ1-1; D gene ambiguous. The V gene lost 3 bases and the J gene lost 6 bases, with 11 bases spanning the gap. Germline V gene sequence: CDR1 MDHEN, CDR2 SYDVKM. This CDR3 spans 13 amino acids. This CDR3 is CASSLAGPAEAFF. Written as DNA, the CDR3 is TGTGCCAGCAGTTTGGCCGGCCCAGCTGAAGCTTTCTTT.

The chain recombines TRBV10-3 with TRBJ2-1, with 13 bases identical to TRBD2. The CDR3 is 13 residues long. V was pared by 11 bases and J by 10 bases, with 8 bases of the junction left unmatched. CDR1 is ENHRY and CDR2 is SYGVKD in the germline V gene. The CDR3 here is CASGLAGTDEQFF. CDR3 in DNA: TGTGCCTCGGGACTAGCGGGAACCGACGAGCAGTTCTTC.

The chain recombines TRBV20-1 with TRBJ2-1; a weak D match, TRBD2 (6 bases). There are 14 residues in the CDR3. The ends were cut back, 3 bases at V and 4 bases at J, with 13 bases in the middle. Per germline, CDR1 DFQATT and CDR2 SNEGSKA (reference sequence). The CDR3: CSASPSGSYNEQFF. The CDR3, as DNA: TGCAGTGCTAGTCCCAGCGGGTCATACAATGAGCAGTTCTTC.

The rearrangement uses TRBV9 and TRBJ2-2; D is unresolved. This CDR3 region has 13 residues. Germline V lookup: CDR1 SGDLS, CDR2 YYNGEE. With 0 bases removed from V and 4 bases from J, the gap between germline ends came to 4 bases. This CDR3 is CASSVAVTGELFF. CDR3 bases: TGTGCCAGCAGCGTAGCAGTCACCGGGGAGCTGTTTTTT.

This rearrangement joins TRBV5-4 to TRBJ2-2; D perhaps matches TRBD1 (6 bases). Deletions cut 3 bases from V and 1 base from J, with 10 bases between. The CDR3 totals 15 residues. The V gene's germline CDR1 is SGHNT and CDR2 YYREEE (reference sequence). This chain's CDR3 is CASSSRGMNTGELFF. CDR3 nucleotide sequence: TGTGCCAGCAGCTCGAGGGGGATGAACACCGGGGAGCTGTTTTTT.

This clone showed up just a few times. This chain links TRBV12-3 or TRBV12-4 with TRBJ2-1, with D uncertain. CDR3 length: 12 residues. V shed 3 bases and J shed 6 bases, with 6 bases lying between them. The CDR3 nucleotides read TGTGCCAGCAGTTTTAGCCTCAATGAGCAGTTCTTC. This codes for CASSFSLNEQFF.

The chain employs TRBV2 and TRBJ1-1; D is ambiguous. Germline loops: CDR1 SNHLY, CDR2 FYNNEI. The CDR3 contains 13 residues. Trimming removed 11 bases at V and 1 base at J, with 14 bases between. CDR3 in DNA: TGTGCCGCCCGCAGGACTGGGAACACTGAAGCTTTCTTT. Residues: CAARRTGNTEAFF.

The gene calls are TRBV5-1 and TRBJ2-2, with no clear D. This CDR3 has 13 residues. V lost 0 bases, J lost 3 bases, and 3 bases lay in between. From germline, CDR1 is SGHRS and CDR2 YFSETQ. CDR3 nucleotide sequence: TGCGCCAGCAGCTTGGAAGACACCGGGGAGCTGTTTTTT. Its translation: CASSLEDTGELFF.

The chain links TRBV4-3 to TRBJ2-7; D is unclear. The V end was cut by 2 bases, the J end by 0 bases, with 8 bases between. This CDR3 comprises 14 residues. The germline gives CDR1 LGHNA, CDR2 YSLEER. The CDR3 reads CASSQNIYSYEQYF. The DNA of the CDR3 is TGCGCCAGCAGCCAAAACATCTACTCCTACGAGCAGTACTTC.

The V and J genes are TRBV7-9 and TRBJ2-3; 7 nucleotides align to TRBD2. The CDR3 covers 16 residues. The trim removed 1 base at V and 0 bases at J, leaving 4 bases unmatched. Germline V lookup: CDR1 SEHNR, CDR2 FQNEAQ (reference sequence). The CDR3 sequence is CASSLGPAGSTDTQYF. In nucleotides, the CDR3 is TGTGCCAGCAGCTTAGGACCAGCGGGGAGCACAGATACGCAGTATTTT. Full variable domain (outside the CDR3, taken from reference TRBV7-9 and TRBJ2-3): DTGVSQNPRHKITKRGQNVTFRCDPISEHNRLYWYRQTLGQGPEFLTYFQNEAQLEKSRLLSDRFSAERPKGSFSTLEIQRTEQGDSAMYLCASSLGPAGSTDTQYFGPGTRLTVL.

The chain recombines TRBV5-6 with TRBJ2-5, with D possibly called TRBD1 or TRBD2 (5 bases each). V gave up 0 bases and J gave up 2 bases, with 8 bases separating them. Germline assignment: CDR1 SGHDT and CDR2 YYEEEE. The CDR3 runs to 14 residues. The CDR3 reads CASSLVGDQETQYF. In DNA form, the CDR3 reads TGTGCCAGCAGCTTGGTGGGGGATCAAGAGACCCAGTACTTC.